This TCR beta chain was documented in a study of early T cells in non-severe SARS-CoV-2 infection. The CDR3 totals 13 residues. Germline V lookup: CDR1 DFQATT, CDR2 SNEGSKA (reference sequence). V lost 6 bases and J 2 bases, leaving 11 bases between the germline ends. Study-level points and caveats: The study's VDJdb matching favored anti-spike CD8 responses and missed private and CD4 specificities.

This clonotype came up many times. No antigen is known for it. TCRdb analysed the 5' RACE reads with MiXCR anew, one entry per CDR3 protein. In the table there are 110,000 or so distinct CDR3 sequences, roughly 12% of which are singletons. The chain carries TRBV20-1 and TRBJ1-5, with D perhaps TRBD1 (5 bases). The source is an adult who was a healthcare worker with PCR-confirmed SARS-CoV-2 infection or an uninfected control (not recorded which). The sequenced sample consisted of whole blood. In nucleotides, the CDR3 is TGCAGTGCCCCCCGGGACGGCAATCAGCCCCAGCATTTT. It is translated as CSAPRDGNQPQHF.